A selection of T cell receptor beta chains follows, all from one sample in a study of blood T cell repertoires in COVID-19. The repertoire was sequenced with immunoSEQ multiplex PCR; TCRdb's copy has only in-frame clones and lacks some. The sample shows 390,000 or so clones, about 90% of them seen only once. Sequencing used peripheral blood. The source is a woman in her 30s with COVID-19, enrolled during active disease. CDR3s include the opening cysteine and the closing phenylalanine or tryptophan. The D gene is left open where the match is weak. Clone size, where shown, is once, few, many, or a class for clones that have expanded.

D gene | J gene | clone size | V gene | CDR3 DNA | CDR3 protein
. | TRBJ1-3 | . | TRBV23-1 | TGCGCCAGCAGTCAAGTCTATGGGGAGAACACCATATATTTT | CASSQVYGENTIYF
. | TRBJ1-1 | . | TRBV28 | TGTGCCAGCAGTTTAAGGGGCCTCGACCGGACTGAAGCTTTCTTT | CASSLRGLDRTEAFF
. | TRBJ2-3 | . | TRBV24-1 | TGTGCCACCCAAGGCGGGGAGACATCAGTACCAGATACGCAGTATTTT | CATQGGETSVPDTQYF
. | TRBJ1-5 | . | TRBV6-5 | TGTGCCAGCAGTTACTCCAGTCGGGTAAATCAGCCCCAGCATTTT | CASSYSSRVNQPQHF
TRBD1 | TRBJ2-1 | . | TRBV12-3/TRBV12-4 | TGTGCCAGCAAACAGGGGTTTTACAATGAGCAGTTCTTC | CASKQGFYNEQFF
TRBD1 | TRBJ1-4 | . | TRBV19 | TGTGCCAGTAGGGGACAGGGGGTTGTACTGTTTTTT | CASRGQGVVLFF
. | TRBJ2-5 | . | TRBV5-5 | TGTGCCAGCAGCTTGGCCTTTGGACTGCAAGAGACCCAGTACTTC | CASSLAFGLQETQYF
. | TRBJ1-1 | . | TRBV5-6 | TGTGCCAGCAGCTGGGGCAACCGGAACACTGAAGCTTTCTTT | CASSWGNRNTEAFF
. | TRBJ2-5 | . | TRBV18 | TGTGCCAGCTCACCAGGGGCTAGCGACGAGACCCAGTACTTC | CASSPGASDETQYF
. | TRBJ2-7 | . | TRBV29-1 | TGCAGCGTGGGCGAGGGAGGTTACGAGCAGTACTTC | CSVGEGGYEQYF
TRBD1 | TRBJ1-3 | . | TRBV5-1 | TGCGCCAGCAGCTGGAGACAGGGGGCAGGTGGAAACACCATATATTTT | CASSWRQGAGGNTIYF
. | TRBJ1-5 | many | TRBV7-2 | TGTGCCAGCAGCTTAGGACAGGCCCTTAATCAGCCCCAGCATTTT | CASSLGQALNQPQHF
. | TRBJ2-1 | . | TRBV9 | TGTGCCAGCAGCTCAGCGGAGGGATGGGACAATGAGCAGTTCTTC | CASSSAEGWDNEQFF
TRBD1 | TRBJ2-5 | . | TRBV28 | TGTGCCAGCAGTTCCACCGGGACAGGGGAAGAGACCCAGTACTTC | CASSSTGTGEETQYF
. | TRBJ2-3 | . | TRBV9 | TGTGCCAGCAGCGCCTCCGGAGGAACTAGCACAGATACGCAGTATTTT | CASSASGGTSTDTQYF
. | TRBJ1-2 | . | TRBV24-1 | TGTGCCACCAGTGATCAGTGGACAACAGGGTCGGGTGGCTACACCTTC | CATSDQWTTGSGGYTF
. | TRBJ2-2 | . | TRBV28 | TGTGCCAGCAGTCCCTACCCCAGGCCCAACACCGGGGAGCTGTTTTTT | CASSPYPRPNTGELFF
TRBD2 | TRBJ2-1 | few | TRBV7-7 | TGTGCTAGCAGCCATGGCCTAGCGAGAGGGAGGGCGACCAATGAGCAGTTCTTC | CASSHGLARGRATNEQFF
. | TRBJ1-5 | once | TRBV28 | TGTGCCAGCAGTCCTATGAATCTTCGGTCCGTTTCCTATGATCAGCCCCAGCATTTT | CASSPMNLRSVSYDQPQHF
TRBD2 | TRBJ2-3 | . | TRBV6-1 | TGTGCCAGCAGTGAAGCCCGGGGGAGGGTAGGAGATACGCAGTATTTT | CASSEARGRVGDTQYF
. | TRBJ1-1 | . | TRBV7-2 | TGTGCCAGCACCCTACCTGGGACTACCGTGGACACTGAAGCTTTCTTT | CASTLPGTTVDTEAFF
. | TRBJ2-7 | . | TRBV11-2 | TGTGCCAGCAGCTTAGAAAGGGGCGCAGGGGCTAACGAGCAGTACTTC | CASSLERGAGANEQYF
. | TRBJ2-1 | . | TRBV4-3 | TGCGCCAGCAGCCAGATTTTCCCGGACAGCTACAATGAGCAGTTCTTC | CASSQIFPDSYNEQFF
. | TRBJ2-3 | . | TRBV7-6 | TGTGCCAGCAGCTTACAGGCAACTAGCACAGATACGCAGTATTTT | CASSLQATSTDTQYF
. | TRBJ1-5 | . | TRBV21-1 | TGTGCCACCCTCTTTTCCCGGGGGGCGAGAAGCAATCAGCCCCAGCATTTT | CATLFSRGARSNQPQHF
TRBD1 | TRBJ2-7 | few | TRBV4-2 | TGTGCCAGCAGCCCGTACAGGGGCTCCTACGAGCAGTACTTC | CASSPYRGSYEQYF
. | TRBJ1-4 | once | TRBV6-5 | TGTGCCAGCACTCCGAACAGGGCCGCCAATGAAAAACTGTTTTTT | CASTPNRAANEKLFF
. | TRBJ2-7 | . | TRBV20-1 | TGCAGTGCTAGATACAGCGGGGAGCAGTACTTC | CSARYSGEQYF
. | TRBJ2-3 | . | TRBV6-6 | TGTGCCAGCGGTGAGGACAGTATCACAGATACGCAGTATTTT | CASGEDSITDTQYF
. | TRBJ1-4 | . | TRBV28 | TGTGCCAGCAGAGAAGGGAGGGCTAATGAAAAACTGTTTTTT | CASREGRANEKLFF
. | TRBJ1-1 | . | TRBV27 | TGTGCCAGCAGTTTATACGACAGGTACACTGAAGCTTTCTTT | CASSLYDRYTEAFF
. | TRBJ1-4 | . | TRBV11-2 | TGTGCCAGCAGCTTGTCCCGAGGTCCTGAAAAACTGTTTTTT | CASSLSRGPEKLFF
TRBD2 | TRBJ2-5 | . | TRBV11-2 | TGTGCCAGCAGCTTAGAAGGGTCTAGCGGGGTTTGGGGGGAGACCCAGTACTTC | CASSLEGSSGVWGETQYF
TRBD2 | TRBJ2-7 | . | TRBV5-1 | TGCGCCAGCAGCTTGGTTGGGACTAGCGGCTACGAGCAGTACTTC | CASSLVGTSGYEQYF
. | TRBJ1-2 | . | TRBV20-1 | TGCAGTGCTAGAGTACCGAGTGGCTACACCTTC | CSARVPSGYTF
TRBD1 | TRBJ1-1 | few | TRBV27 | TGTGCCAGCAGTTTTCTTACAGGGGGGAGAGGCCAGGCTTTCTTT | CASSFLTGGRGQAFF
TRBD2 | TRBJ2-5 | . | TRBV11-2 | TGTGCCAGCAGCTTAGGGCTAGCGGCCCAAGAGACCCAGTACTTC | CASSLGLAAQETQYF
TRBD1 | TRBJ2-1 | once | TRBV28 | TGTGCCAGCAGTCATACCGGACAGGGGATGGGTGAGCAGTTCTTC | CASSHTGQGMGEQFF
TRBD2 | TRBJ2-2 | . | TRBV2 | TGTGCCAGCAGTAGGTTGAGCGGGAGTGGGACCGGGGAGCTGTTTTTT | CASSRLSGSGTGELFF
. | TRBJ1-2 | . | TRBV5-4 | TGTGCCAGCAGCTTGGCTTTAAGCTACACCTTC | CASSLALSYTF
. | TRBJ2-7 | . | TRBV28 | TGTGCCAGCAGTTCCGGCGGGGCCAACGAGCAGTACTTC | CASSSGGANEQYF
TRBD1 | TRBJ2-5 | . | TRBV7-6 | TGTGCCAGCAGCTTAGAATTCCCTCGGACAGGAGGCCAAGAGACCCAGTACTTC | CASSLEFPRTGGQETQYF
TRBD1 | TRBJ1-1 | . | TRBV6-4 | TGTGCCAGCAGTGGGACAGGAGGCACGGCTTTCTTT | CASSGTGGTAFF
TRBD1 | TRBJ1-1 | few | TRBV19 | TGTGCCAGTAGTATAGTAGGAGGGACAGGGGGCGTCGCTTTCTTT | CASSIVGGTGGVAFF
TRBD2 | TRBJ2-1 | . | TRBV7-8 | TGTGCCAGCAGCTTAGCGGGCGGGGGGGCCCTAAATGAGCAGTTCTTC | CASSLAGGGALNEQFF
TRBD1 | TRBJ1-4 | . | TRBV28 | TGTGCCAGCAGTTTAAGGGGGCCCCTATGGGAACTGTTTTTT | CASSLRGPLWELFF
TRBD2 | TRBJ2-5 | . | TRBV6-2/TRBV6-3 | TGTGCCAGCAGCCCCTTGGGACTAGCGGGAATGGAGACCCAGTACTTC | CASSPLGLAGMETQYF
. | TRBJ2-5 | . | TRBV9 | TGTGCCAGCAGCCCCCTTGAGCCTAGCGAAGGGACCCAGTACTTC | CASSPLEPSEGTQYF
TRBD2 | TRBJ2-5 | . | TRBV9 | TGTGCCAGCAGCGGAGCACTAGCGGGAGGGGAGGTGGCCCAGTACTTC | CASSGALAGGEVAQYF
. | TRBJ2-2 | . | TRBV28 | TGTGCCAGCAGTTACGGACAGACGAACACCGGGGAGCTGTTTTTT | CASSYGQTNTGELFF